The subject of this entry is one TCR beta chain. Other DNA sequences in the sample encode the same CDR3. This entry is derived from a study of blood T cell repertoires in COVID-19. Turning to the study itself: There were acute and convalescent COVID-19 samples, and they came from the United States, Italy and Spain. In each case, the material was cDNA or gDNA derived from T cells, B-cell-depleted T cells, or PBMCs.

J was trimmed by 2 bases and V by 5 bases; bases with no gene match: 3. Per the germline V gene, CDR1 is SGHTA and CDR2 is FQGTGA. The CDR3 has 15 amino acids. Grouping used clinical history reported by participants in a survey and questionnaire. TCRdb keeps only in-frame clones here, not all; method: immunoSEQ multiplex PCR. The sample shows approximately 170,000 clones, approximately 79% of them seen only once. Sequencing was carried out using PBMCs or T cells enriched from blood (not recorded which). The TCR comes from a woman aged 70 to 79 in a cohort exposed to, infected with or recovered from COVID-19 (not recorded which). This chain joins TRBV7-3 and TRBJ2-1, with 10 bases aligning to TRBD2. The chain's CDR3 is CASSPGLAAYNEQFF. Written as DNA, the CDR3 is TGTGCCAGCAGCCCAGGACTAGCGGCCTACAATGAGCAGTTCTTC.